Listed below are T cell receptor beta chains from one sample, sequenced in a study of blood T cell repertoires in COVID-19. Profiling relied on immunoSEQ multiplex PCR, and the TCRdb table lists in-frame clones only, not all of them. Counted here are more than 150,000 clones, about 75% occurring once; the ten biggest clones make up 26%. The specimen was peripheral blood. Source of these receptors: a woman in her 70s with acute or convalescent COVID-19. CDR3s include the opening cysteine and the closing phenylalanine or tryptophan. D genes are given only for firm matches. Not all rows give a size; the values are once, few, many and, for expanded clones, a class.

V gene: TRBV19; D gene: NA; clone size: once; J gene: TRBJ2-1; CDR3 DNA: TGTGCCAGTAGTATATCGAGTGGGCCCCAAGGTGAGCAGTTCTTC; CDR3 protein: CASSISSGPQGEQFF
V gene: TRBV3-1/TRBV3-2; D gene: NA; clone size: NA; J gene: TRBJ1-5; CDR3 DNA: TGTGCCAGCAGCCAAGATACGGGGAATCAGCCCCAGCATTTT; CDR3 protein: CASSQDTGNQPQHF
V gene: TRBV12-5; D gene: NA; clone size: NA; J gene: TRBJ2-1; CDR3 DNA: TGTGCTAGTGGTTTGGTTACGGACAGAGGTGGTCGGTCGCAGTTCTTC; CDR3 protein: CASGLVTDRGGRSQFF
V gene: TRBV5-1; D gene: TRBD2; clone size: NA; J gene: TRBJ2-3; CDR3 DNA: TGCGCCAGCAGCCCAAGCTTAGCGGGAGTCCTAGATACGCAGTATTTT; CDR3 protein: CASSPSLAGVLDTQYF
V gene: TRBV18; D gene: NA; clone size: NA; J gene: TRBJ2-5; CDR3 DNA: TGTGCCAGCTCACCAATCGGACAGACCCAAGAGACCCAGTACTTC; CDR3 protein: CASSPIGQTQETQYF
V gene: TRBV5-4; D gene: NA; clone size: NA; J gene: TRBJ2-7; CDR3 DNA: TGTGCCAGCAGCAAGCCGGGGTACGAGCAGTACTTC; CDR3 protein: CASSKPGYEQYF
V gene: TRBV6-1; D gene: TRBD1; clone size: once; J gene: TRBJ1-4; CDR3 DNA: TGTGCCAGCAGTGGGCGGGGACAGGGTTACGGTGAAAAACTGTTTTTT; CDR3 protein: CASSGRGQGYGEKLFF
V gene: TRBV28; D gene: NA; clone size: NA; J gene: TRBJ1-4; CDR3 DNA: TGTGCCAGCAGTTTAGGCGGAGGAAGGGTTGAAAAACTGTTTTTT; CDR3 protein: CASSLGGGRVEKLFF
V gene: TRBV5-1; D gene: NA; clone size: NA; J gene: TRBJ2-3; CDR3 DNA: TGCGCCAGCAGTACCGGGAACCCAAGGGATACGCAGTATTTT; CDR3 protein: CASSTGNPRDTQYF
V gene: TRBV18; D gene: NA; clone size: NA; J gene: TRBJ2-1; CDR3 DNA: TGTGCCAGCTCACCTTTCCGGGAACGGAGCAATGAGCAGTTCTTC; CDR3 protein: CASSPFRERSNEQFF
V gene: TRBV9; D gene: TRBD2; clone size: NA; J gene: TRBJ2-3; CDR3 DNA: TGTGCCAGCAGCGCTCTAGCGGGAGGAGGCACAGATACGCAGTATTTT; CDR3 protein: CASSALAGGGTDTQYF
V gene: TRBV5-4; D gene: NA; clone size: few; J gene: TRBJ1-1; CDR3 DNA: TGTGCCAGCTGGGTGGGGGGGCCGGGAAACACTGAAGCTTTCTTT; CDR3 protein: CASWVGGPGNTEAFF
V gene: TRBV19; D gene: TRBD2; clone size: NA; J gene: TRBJ2-1; CDR3 DNA: TGTGCCAGTAGGAGAGCGGGAGGGCCCTACAATGAGCAGTTCTTC; CDR3 protein: CASRRAGGPYNEQFF
V gene: TRBV5-1; D gene: NA; clone size: NA; J gene: TRBJ1-6; CDR3 DNA: TGCGCCAGCAGCTTATCAGGGCGTGGTGCACCCCTCCACTTT; CDR3 protein: CASSLSGRGAPLHF
V gene: TRBV5-4; D gene: NA; clone size: NA; J gene: TRBJ2-7; CDR3 DNA: TGTGCCAGCAGGCCCAGAGGAGGGACCTACGAGCAGTACTTC; CDR3 protein: CASRPRGGTYEQYF
V gene: TRBV10-2; D gene: TRBD2; clone size: NA; J gene: TRBJ2-1; CDR3 DNA: TGCGCCAGCTCTGGGCTACTAGCGGGAGCCCGTAGGAATGAGCAGTTCTTC; CDR3 protein: CASSGLLAGARRNEQFF
V gene: TRBV2; D gene: TRBD2; clone size: NA; J gene: TRBJ2-5; CDR3 DNA: TGTGCCAGCAGTTACTTACGGGAGGCCCAAGAGACCCAGTACTTC; CDR3 protein: CASSYLREAQETQYF